The next 24 T cell receptor beta chains were all read from a single sample in a study of T cells and Merkel cell carcinoma outcomes. Here immunoSEQ multiplex PCR was the method, and the copy in TCRdb shows in-frame clones only, minus some. The data hold several thousand clones, with more than 70% observed a single time. Sequencing was carried out using tumor tissue from Merkel cell carcinoma. These receptors were taken from a human donor with Merkel cell carcinoma. Some clones in this sample may be carry-over from other donors' samples.

The chain employs TRBV18 and TRBJ1-2, with 7 bases matching TRBD1. CDR3 length equals 14 residues. Germline V CDR1 and CDR2: KGHSH, LQKENI. Trimming took 3 bases from V and 8 from J; bases not matched to a gene: 9. DNA for the CDR3: TGTGCCAGCTCACCGACCGAGACAGGGAAAGGCTACACCTTC. Translation gives CASSPTETGKGYTF.

The chain uses TRBV5-4 and TRBJ1-4, with 7 bases that match TRBD1. The CDR3 covers 14 residues. V shed 4 bases and J 4 bases; nucleotides not matched to a gene: 4. In germline, CDR1 is SGHNT, CDR2 YYREEE (reference sequence). DNA of the CDR3: TGTGCCAGCAGCGAGGACAGGTTTAATGAAAAACTGTTTTTT. It translates to CASSEDRFNEKLFF. Filled out from reference TRBV5-4 and TRBJ1-4, the complete variable domain reads ETGVTQSPTHLIKTRGQQVTLRCSSQSGHNTVSWYQQALGQGPQFIFQYYREEENGRGNFPPRFSGLQFPNYSSELNVNALELDDSALYLCASSEDRFNEKLFFGSGTQLSVL.

CDR3 in amino acids: CASSMGWGTGQPQHF. CDR3 bases: TGTGCCAGTAGTATGGGGTGGGGGACCGGCCAGCCCCAGCATTTT. The rearrangement uses TRBV19 and TRBJ1-5, with D perhaps TRBD1 (5 bases). Germline V lookup: CDR1 LNHDA, CDR2 SQIVND (reference sequence). This CDR3 spans 15 amino acids. V gave up 3 bases and J gave up 7 bases, with 16 bases separating them. Full variable domain (remainder filled in from reference TRBV19 and TRBJ1-5): DGGITQSPKYLFRKEGQNVTLSCEQNLNHDAMYWYRQDPGQGLRLIYYSQIVNDFQKGDIAEGYSVSREKKESFPLTVTSAQKNPTAFYLCASSMGWGTGQPQHFGDGTRLSIL.

V usage is TRBV5-3 and J usage is TRBJ2-1; 7 bases match TRBD2. TRBV5-3 is given ORF status, its function remaining uncertain. With 1 base clipped from V and 12 bases from J, the junction kept 4 bases outside the gene matches. The CDR3 has 12 residues. The CDR3 sequence is CARSLRWEGQFF. The CDR3 DNA reads as TGTGCCAGAAGCTTGAGGTGGGAGGGGCAGTTCTTC.

This clone is medium-sized within its sample. V usage is TRBV6-6 and J usage is TRBJ1-1; D ambiguous. Germline CDR1 MNHNY, CDR2 SVGAGI (reference sequence). V was clipped by 0 bases and J by 1 base, with 6 bases between them. The CDR3 contains 14 residues. The CDR3 DNA is TGTGCCAGCAGTTACTCCAGTGCGAACACTGAAGCTTTCTTT. Its translation is CASSYSSANTEAFF.

The chain is built from TRBV5-4 and TRBJ1-5, with 8 bases matching TRBD1. The CDR3 consists of 18 residues. Germline assignment: CDR1 SGHNT and CDR2 YYREEE (reference sequence). V trimming: 4 bases; J trimming: 5 bases; junction bases outside the gene matches: 17. This chain's CDR3 is CASSHWGMPGQEDQPQHF. For the CDR3, the DNA is TGTGCCAGCAGCCATTGGGGGATGCCGGGACAGGAGGATCAGCCCCAGCATTTT. Filled out from reference TRBV5-4 and TRBJ1-5, the complete variable domain reads ETGVTQSPTHLIKTRGQQVTLRCSSQSGHNTVSWYQQALGQGPQFIFQYYREEENGRGNFPPRFSGLQFPNYSSELNVNALELDDSALYLCASSHWGMPGQEDQPQHFGDGTRLSIL.

The chain has TRBV10-3 and TRBJ1-1, with a possible D match to TRBD1 (5 bases). The germline V gene encodes CDR1 ENHRY and CDR2 SYGVKD. Trimming pared 3 bases from V and 0 bases from J, leaving 11 bases between. CDR3 length: 15 residues. In DNA, the CDR3 is TGTGCCATCAGTGATTCAGGGCTTCTGAACACTGAAGCTTTCTTT. Translating it yields CAISDSGLLNTEAFF.

J is TRBJ2-1 and V is TRBV7-9; 9 nucleotides line up with TRBD2. The V gene end was trimmed by 6 bases and the J gene end by 8 bases; junction bases not matched to a gene: 20. Germline lookup yields CDR1 SEHNR and CDR2 FQNEAQ (reference sequence). The CDR3 has 18 amino acids. CDR3 sequence: CASSSQSGRPRGGDEQFF. CDR3 coding DNA: TGTGCCAGCAGTTCCCAAAGCGGGAGGCCACGGGGAGGGGATGAGCAGTTCTTC.

The CDR3 protein is CASSPLVGERPYEQYF. In DNA, the CDR3 is TGTGCCAGCTCACCATTGGTCGGGGAAAGACCCTACGAGCAGTACTTC. The rearrangement uses TRBV18 and TRBJ2-7; perhaps TRBD2 as D (5 bases). CDR3 length: 16 residues. Germline V gives CDR1 KGHSH, CDR2 LQKENI. V was pared by 2 bases and J by 2 bases, with 16 bases between. Drawing the rest from reference TRBV18 and TRBJ2-7, the complete variable domain is NAGVMQNPRHLVRRRGQEARLRCSPMKGHSHVYWYRQLPEEGLKFMVYLQKENIIDESGMPKERFSAEFPKEGPSILRIQQVVRGDSAAYFCASSPLVGERPYEQYFGPGTRLTVT.

This chain joins TRBV5-4 and TRBJ1-1; D gene uncertain. V was clipped by 0 bases and J by 14 bases, with 17 bases between them. CDR3 length: 13 residues. Germline loops: CDR1 SGHNT, CDR2 YYREEE (reference sequence). CDR3 amino acids: CASSLDRSGVLFF. The DNA of the CDR3 is TGTGCCAGCAGCTTGGATCGGTCAGGCGTCCTCTTCTTT.

The rearrangement uses TRBV10-3 and TRBJ2-7, with 7 positions matching TRBD1. Germline assignment: CDR1 ENHRY and CDR2 SYGVKD. V dropped 11 bases and J dropped 2; count of bases not matched to a gene: 9. CDR3 length: 13 residues. As DNA, the CDR3 is TGTGCCGCCCACAGGGGTCCCACCTACGAGCAGTACTTC. This encodes CAAHRGPTYEQYF.

The chain carries TRBV30 and TRBJ1-2; D is undetermined. Germline loops: CDR1 GTSNPN, CDR2 SVGIG (reference sequence). CDR3 size: 12 residues. V was clipped by 2 bases and J by 8 bases, with 12 bases between them. The CDR3 is CAWSRISRGYTF. The CDR3, as DNA: TGTGCCTGGAGTAGGATCTCTCGGGGCTACACCTTC.

V usage is TRBV6-6 and J usage is TRBJ2-7, with a weak D call TRBD2 (5 bases). Per germline, CDR1 MNHNY and CDR2 SVGAGI (reference sequence). The V end lost 4 bases, the J end lost 2 bases, and 12 bases lay between the germline ends. This CDR3 has 14 residues. Written as DNA, the CDR3 is TGTGCCAGCAGTTTCGGACTGCGCACCTACGAGCAGTACTTC. Translated, it gives CASSFGLRTYEQYF.

The gene calls are TRBV5-1 and TRBJ2-1; D gene ambiguous. V was pared by 0 bases and J by 0 bases, with 7 bases between. CDR3 length: 15 amino acids. Germline lookup yields CDR1 SGHRS and CDR2 YFSETQ. CDR3 amino acids: CASSLASSSYNEQFF. Here the CDR3 DNA reads TGCGCCAGCAGCTTGGCGTCGAGCTCCTACAATGAGCAGTTCTTC.

The chain joins TRBV5-1 to TRBJ1-1, with 7 bases fitting TRBD1. Looked up from germline, CDR1 is SGHRS and CDR2 is YFSETQ. V lost 0 bases and J lost 10; bases outside the gene matches: 9. The CDR3 has 14 amino acids. The CDR3 sequence is CASSLGQGSWGAFF. CDR3 bases: TGCGCCAGCAGCTTGGGACAGGGCTCCTGGGGAGCTTTCTTT. Drawing the rest from reference TRBV5-1 and TRBJ1-1, the complete variable domain is KAGVTQTPRYLIKTRGQQVTLSCSPISGHRSVSWYQQTPGQGLQFLFEYFSETQRNKGNFPGRFSGRQFSNSRSEMNVSTLELGDSALYLCASSLGQGSWGAFFGQGTRLTVV.

This clone was recorded once. CDR3 in amino acids: CAISESWAESSYNEQFF. In nucleotides, the CDR3 is TGTGCCATCAGTGAGTCGTGGGCGGAGAGCTCCTACAATGAGCAGTTCTTC. V is TRBV10-3 and J is TRBJ2-1, with D unclear. The CDR3 runs to 17 residues. V dropped 0 bases and J dropped 0 bases, with 12 bases sitting between them. The V gene's germline CDR1 is ENHRY and CDR2 SYGVKD.

This rearrangement joins TRBV5-4 to TRBJ2-2; 10 bases agree with TRBD1. This CDR3 has 16 amino acids. The V and J ends lost 3 bases and 7 bases, in that order; junction bases with no gene match: 9. The germline V gene encodes CDR1 SGHNT and CDR2 YYREEE (reference sequence). The CDR3 spells CASSSIDRGPVGELFF. The CDR3 DNA is TGTGCCAGCAGCTCAATCGACAGGGGGCCGGTCGGGGAGCTGTTTTTT.

The V gene is TRBV18, the J gene TRBJ2-5; D is possibly TRBD2 (5 bases). Deletions cut 6 bases from V and 6 bases from J, with 20 bases between. The V gene's germline CDR1 is KGHSH and CDR2 LQKENI. CDR3 length: 15 residues. CDR3 amino acids: CASSQQPGRRQTQYF. The CDR3 DNA sequence: TGTGCCAGCTCCCAGCAGCCGGGGAGAAGGCAGACCCAGTACTTC.

V usage is TRBV12-5 and J usage is TRBJ2-7, with 8 bases aligning to TRBD1. Trimming at V came to 2 bases and at J to 7 bases, leaving 7 bases not matched to a gene. The CDR3 sequence is 14 residues long. Germline V gene data show CDR1 as LGHNT and CDR2 as FRNRAP. CDR3: CASGLPDRGVEQYF. DNA for the CDR3: TGTGCTAGTGGTTTGCCTGACAGGGGAGTGGAGCAGTACTTC.

The rearrangement links TRBV11-2 to TRBJ2-7; 8 nucleotides line up with TRBD2. Germline V gene data show CDR1 as SGHAT and CDR2 as FQNNGV. The junction had 2 bases not matched to a gene; V was cut back by 4 bases and J by 6 bases. The CDR3 is 12 residues long. CDR3 residues: CASSSGGFEQYF. Written as DNA, the CDR3 is TGTGCCAGCAGCTCGGGGGGGTTCGAGCAGTACTTC.

In this sample, this clone turned up once. V is TRBV27 and J is TRBJ2-1; TRBD2 aligns across 9 bases. This CDR3 has 19 residues. Germline trimming cut 6 bases from V and 1 base from J; bases unmatched to any gene: 16. Germline CDR1 and CDR2: MNHEY and SMNVEV (reference sequence). The CDR3 DNA follows: TGTGCCAGCAGCGACGCACCGTCTAGCGGGATTAGGTCCTACAATGAGCAGTTCTTC. This encodes CASSDAPSSGIRSYNEQFF.

This rearrangement joins TRBV4-2 to TRBJ1-4; 10 nucleotides line up with TRBD1. Germline-derived CDR1 and CDR2 are LGHNA and YNFKEQ. V shed 5 bases, J shed 7 bases, and the junction held 7 bases outside the gene matches. This CDR3 is built from 15 residues. The CDR3 spells CASSKGQGPSEKLFF. As DNA, the CDR3 is TGTGCCAGCAGCAAGGGACAGGGGCCTAGTGAAAAACTGTTTTTT.

This clone was counted a few times. The chain combines TRBV7-6 with TRBJ2-5; 11 bases are shared with TRBD1. The CDR3 runs to 20 residues. Germline V gene data show CDR1 as SGHVS and CDR2 as FNYEAQ. After removal of 7 bases from V and 2 bases from J, the junction contained 21 bases not matched to a gene. The CDR3 DNA reads TGTGCCAGCACCATTCAAACTGAGGACAGGGGGCAGTTGGGGCAAGAGACCCAGTACTTC. It yields the protein CASTIQTEDRGQLGQETQYF.

V usage is TRBV6-1 and J usage is TRBJ1-1, with TRBD1 matching over 8 bases. Per the germline V gene, CDR1 is MNHNS and CDR2 is SASEGT. J gave up 4 bases and V 2 bases, and 6 bases lay outside the gene matches. The CDR3 contains 15 residues. CDR3 protein: CASSEWGTGGTEAFF. In DNA, the CDR3 is TGTGCCAGCAGTGAATGGGGAACAGGGGGCACTGAAGCTTTCTTT.